This TCR beta chain was sequenced during a study of read filtering for tumor transcriptome and immune sequencing (TCRdb year 2020). Regarding the study in general: Of the patients in the cohort, more than 16 were male and 11 to 15 were female, and their mean age was 65.9 years, with a range of roughly 47 to 80. By revised international staging, eight or nine patients were R-ISS I, under 20 were R-ISS II and about 7 were R-ISS III. After DNase treatment, whole-transcriptome libraries were prepared with the TruSeq RNA Access Library Prep Kit. Per sample, about 4.05 to 10.27 million TCR-region mapped reads were obtained with IR-seq, compared with only roughly 80 to 1,300 with RNA-seq. Using the same bone marrow samples, the study ran both targeted immune repertoire sequencing and bulk whole-transcriptome sequencing and then compared the TCR repertoires from each method. A main aim was a read-filtering strategy for immune repertoire data, specifically whether clonotypes supported by a single read should be removed. The paper as a whole reports these results and caveats: Single-read clonotypes made up about 87% of clonotypes but 3% to 3.5% of total reads in IR-seq, and 70% to 75% of clonotypes and roughly 45% of reads in RNA-seq. Removing single-read clonotypes increased the correlation between IR-seq and RNA-seq shared clonotype proportions. Clonotypes were captured by IR-seq at much higher depth and more reliably than by RNA-seq, and smaller IR-seq throughput was sufficient for identification of most shared clonotypes. The sorted CD138-negative fraction was a mixed bone marrow immune population, not purified T cells.

TCR libraries were built from roughly 400 ng RNA with the Immunoverse kit, using molecular barcoded adaptors covering alpha/delta and beta/gamma chains. TCR library preparation used the same RNA that went into transcriptome sequencing. Sequencing of TCR libraries was carried out on an Illumina HiSeq 4000 with 2 x 150 cycles. In the authors' own workflow: Using MiXCR, which included quality filtering and error correction, TCR reads were aligned to human V, D, J and C references and then assembled into CDR3 clonotypes. The tcR package in R was used for analysis of clonotype counts and gene usage diversity. Raw mapping reads were checked after the RNA-seq reads had been mapped by STAR aligner version 2.5.3a onto the human GRCh37 genome. IR-seq fastq files were randomly downsampled with Seqtk 1.3 to test the effect of sequencing depth on detected clonotypes. Using fastp at Q25 and MiXCR, TCRdb reprocessed the public reads and kept productive beta chains. CDR3 protein sequences are deduplicated, and each keeps its most common genes and DNA. The authors' filters were not applied to this entry. The sample records over 45,000 distinct CDR3 sequences, about a fifth of which are singletons. The ten largest clones represent more than 30% of the sample.

CDR1 and CDR2 were assigned from the germline V gene (reference sequence) as LGHDT and YNNKEL. Trimming at the junction amounts to 1 base on V and 3 bases on J, and the germline ends lie 7 bases apart. The CDR3 runs 13 residues from the cysteine to the phenylalanine. Of the read, only the CDR3 DNA is kept; its 39 bases are in frame from base 1. Of note for this clonotype: Its recognized antigen is unknown. Nothing much larger sits one base from this clone, and base qualities are not available.

Bone marrow was sampled from every patient at the time of active disease. Ficoll-Hypaque density gradient centrifugation was used to isolate bone marrow mononuclear cells. To remove myeloma plasma cells, the cells were labeled with CD138 magnetic microbeads on a MACS separator, and CD138-negative cells were then collected by negative selection. Purity of the isolated cells was checked by flow cytometry on an Attune NxT using CD138 antibodies. Total RNA was extracted with TRIzol reagent and quantified with a NanoDrop spectrophotometer. For each patient, the CD138-negative bone marrow sample underwent paired RNA-seq and IR-seq.

Recombination joined TRBV3-1 with TRBJ2-7, with a weak D call of TRBD2 (5 bases match). The receptor was isolated from a donor aged 40 or over with multiple myeloma. Sequences were obtained from a population of CD138-negative cells sorted from bone marrow. The meaning of the sample's cell subset or site label: bone marrow mononuclear cells depleted of CD138+ plasma/myeloma cells by negative magnetic selection. The CDR3 sequence is CASSQGGDYEQYF. The bases are TGTGCCAGCAGCCAAGGGGGAGACTACGAGCAGTACTTC.